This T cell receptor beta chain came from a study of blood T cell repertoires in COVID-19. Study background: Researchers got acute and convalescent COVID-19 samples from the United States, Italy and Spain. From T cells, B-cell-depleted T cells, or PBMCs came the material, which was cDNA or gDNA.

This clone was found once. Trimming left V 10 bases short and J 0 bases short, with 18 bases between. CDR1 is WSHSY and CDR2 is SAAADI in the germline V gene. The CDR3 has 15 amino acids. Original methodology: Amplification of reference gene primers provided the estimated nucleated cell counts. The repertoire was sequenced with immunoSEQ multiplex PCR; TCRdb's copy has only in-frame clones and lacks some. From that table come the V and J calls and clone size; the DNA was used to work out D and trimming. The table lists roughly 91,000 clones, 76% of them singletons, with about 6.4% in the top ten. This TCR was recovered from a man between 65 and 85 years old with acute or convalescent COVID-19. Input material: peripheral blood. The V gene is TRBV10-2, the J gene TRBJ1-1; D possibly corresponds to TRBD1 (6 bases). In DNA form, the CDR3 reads TGCGCCACCTCCCCATGGGGGACAATGAACACTGAAGCTTTCTTT. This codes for CATSPWGTMNTEAFF.